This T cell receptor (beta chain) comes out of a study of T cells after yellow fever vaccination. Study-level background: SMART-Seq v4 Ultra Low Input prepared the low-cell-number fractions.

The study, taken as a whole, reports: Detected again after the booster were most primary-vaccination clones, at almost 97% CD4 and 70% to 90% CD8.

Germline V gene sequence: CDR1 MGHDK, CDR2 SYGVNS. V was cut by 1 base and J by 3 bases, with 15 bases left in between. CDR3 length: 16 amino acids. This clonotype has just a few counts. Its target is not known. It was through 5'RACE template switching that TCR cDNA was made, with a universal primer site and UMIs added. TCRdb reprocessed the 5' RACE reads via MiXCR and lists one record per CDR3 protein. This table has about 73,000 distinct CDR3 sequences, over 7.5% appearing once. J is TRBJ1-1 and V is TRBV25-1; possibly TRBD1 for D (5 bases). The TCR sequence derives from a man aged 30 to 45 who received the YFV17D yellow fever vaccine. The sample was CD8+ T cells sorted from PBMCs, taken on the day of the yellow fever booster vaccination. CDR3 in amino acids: CASSEFLGTADTEAFF. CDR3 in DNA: TGTGCCAGCAGTGAATTCCTCGGGACGGCGGACACTGAAGCTTTCTTT. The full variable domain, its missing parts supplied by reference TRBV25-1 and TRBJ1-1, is EADIYQTPRYLVIGTGKKITLECSQTMGHDKMYWYQQDPGMELHLIHYSYGVNSTEKGDLSSESTVSRIRTEHFPLTLESARPSHTSQYLCASSEFLGTADTEAFFGQGTRLTVV.